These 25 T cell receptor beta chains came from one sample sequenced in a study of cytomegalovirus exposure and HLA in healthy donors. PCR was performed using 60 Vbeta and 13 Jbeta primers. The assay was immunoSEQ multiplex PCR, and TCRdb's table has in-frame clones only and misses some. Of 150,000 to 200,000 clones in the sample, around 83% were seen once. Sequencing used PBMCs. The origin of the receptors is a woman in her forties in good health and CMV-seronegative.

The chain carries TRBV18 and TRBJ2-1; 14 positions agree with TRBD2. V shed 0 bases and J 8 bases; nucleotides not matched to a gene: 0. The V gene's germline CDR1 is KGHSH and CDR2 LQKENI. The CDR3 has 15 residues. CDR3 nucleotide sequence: TGTGCCAGCTCACCACCGGGACTAGCGGGAGATGAGCAGTTCTTC. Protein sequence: CASSPPGLAGDEQFF. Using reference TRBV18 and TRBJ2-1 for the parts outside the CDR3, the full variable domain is NAGVMQNPRHLVRRRGQEARLRCSPMKGHSHVYWYRQLPEEGLKFMVYLQKENIIDESGMPKERFSAEFPKEGPSILRIQQVVRGDSAAYFCASSPPGLAGDEQFFGPGTRLTVL.

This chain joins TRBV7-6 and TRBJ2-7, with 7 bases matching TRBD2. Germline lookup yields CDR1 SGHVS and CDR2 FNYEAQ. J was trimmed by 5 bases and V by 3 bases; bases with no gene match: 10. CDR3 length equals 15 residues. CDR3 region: CASSLDGGSGDEQYF. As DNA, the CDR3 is TGTGCCAGCAGCTTGGATGGCGGGAGCGGCGACGAGCAGTACTTC.

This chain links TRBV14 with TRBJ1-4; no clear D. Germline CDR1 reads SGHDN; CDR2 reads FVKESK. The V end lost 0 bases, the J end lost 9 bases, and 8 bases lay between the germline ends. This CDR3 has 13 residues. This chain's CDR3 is CASSQDPPQKLFF. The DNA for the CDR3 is TGTGCCAGCAGCCAAGATCCTCCTCAAAAACTGTTTTTT. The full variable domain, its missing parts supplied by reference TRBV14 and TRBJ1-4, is EAGVTQFPSHSVIEKGQTVTLRCDPISGHDNLYWYRRVMGKEIKFLLHFVKESKQDESGMPNNRFLAERTGGTYSTLKVQPAELEDSGVYFCASSQDPPQKLFFGSGTQLSVL.

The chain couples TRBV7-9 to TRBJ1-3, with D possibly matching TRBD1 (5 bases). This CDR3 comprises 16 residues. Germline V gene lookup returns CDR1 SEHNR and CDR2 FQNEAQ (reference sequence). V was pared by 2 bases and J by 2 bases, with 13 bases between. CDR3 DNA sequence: TGTGCCAGCAGCTTAAGGACCGGGGGGACTGGAAACACCATATATTTT. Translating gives CASSLRTGGTGNTIYF.

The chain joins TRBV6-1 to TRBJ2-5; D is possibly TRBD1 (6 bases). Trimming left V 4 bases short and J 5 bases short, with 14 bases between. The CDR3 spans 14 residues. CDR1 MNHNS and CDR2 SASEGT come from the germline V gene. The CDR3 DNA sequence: TGTGCCAGCAGTGCTGTGGGACACGAGGAGACCCAGTACTTC. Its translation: CASSAVGHEETQYF.

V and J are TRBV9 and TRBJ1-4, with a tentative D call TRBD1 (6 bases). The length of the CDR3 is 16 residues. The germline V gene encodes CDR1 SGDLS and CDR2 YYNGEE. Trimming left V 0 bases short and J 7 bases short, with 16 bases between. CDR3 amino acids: CASSVAPLQGTEKLFF. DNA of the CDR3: TGTGCCAGCAGCGTAGCACCACTACAGGGAACTGAAAAACTGTTTTTT.

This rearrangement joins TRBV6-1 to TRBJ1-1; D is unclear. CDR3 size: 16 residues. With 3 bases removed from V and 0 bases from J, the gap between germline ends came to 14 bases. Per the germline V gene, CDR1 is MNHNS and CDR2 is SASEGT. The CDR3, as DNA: TGTGCCAGCAGTGAGCCGGGAGCCAAGATGAACACTGAAGCTTTCTTT. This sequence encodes CASSEPGAKMNTEAFF.

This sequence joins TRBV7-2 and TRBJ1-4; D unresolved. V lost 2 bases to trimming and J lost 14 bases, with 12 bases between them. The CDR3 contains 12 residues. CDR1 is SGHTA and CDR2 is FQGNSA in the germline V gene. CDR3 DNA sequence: TGTGCCAGCAGCTTACAGCGGGGAGACCTGTTTTTT. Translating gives CASSLQRGDLFF.

CDR3 bases: TGTGCCAGCAGCCCCTCTGTGACTGTGAACACTGAAGCTTTCTTT. This encodes CASSPSVTVNTEAFF. This rearrangement joins TRBV7-2 to TRBJ1-1; D unclear. The CDR3 extends over 15 amino acids. Germline V gene data show CDR1 as SGHTA and CDR2 as FQGNSA. V was clipped by 5 bases and J by 0 bases, with 13 bases between them.

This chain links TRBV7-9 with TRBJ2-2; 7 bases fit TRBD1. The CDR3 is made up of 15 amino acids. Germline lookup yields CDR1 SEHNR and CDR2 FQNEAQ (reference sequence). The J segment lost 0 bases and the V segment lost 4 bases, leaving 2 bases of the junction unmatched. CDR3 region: CASSSDRTNTGELFF. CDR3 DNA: TGTGCCAGCAGCTCGGACAGGACGAACACCGGGGAGCTGTTTTTT.

The CDR3 DNA follows: TGTGCCAGCAGGGCGGGGGGGGACACTGAAGCTTTCTTT. Translation gives CASRAGGDTEAFF. The genes are TRBV27 and TRBJ1-1, with a tentative D call TRBD1 (5 bases). This CDR3 spans 13 amino acids. Germline V CDR1 and CDR2: MNHEY, SMNVEV (reference sequence). V was cut by 6 bases and J by 3 bases, with 11 bases left in between.

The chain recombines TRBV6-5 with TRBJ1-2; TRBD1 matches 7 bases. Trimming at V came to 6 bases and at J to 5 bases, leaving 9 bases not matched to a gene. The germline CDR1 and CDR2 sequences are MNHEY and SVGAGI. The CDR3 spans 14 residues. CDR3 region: CASSSGQRTYGYTF. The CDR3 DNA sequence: TGTGCCAGCAGCTCGGGACAGCGAACGTATGGCTACACCTTC.

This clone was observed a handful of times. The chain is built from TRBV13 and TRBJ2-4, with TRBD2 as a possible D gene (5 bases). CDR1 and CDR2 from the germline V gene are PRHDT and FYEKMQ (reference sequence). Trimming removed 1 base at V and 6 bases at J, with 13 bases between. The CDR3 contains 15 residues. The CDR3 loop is CASSLEQDAGNIQYF. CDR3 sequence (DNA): TGTGCCAGCAGCTTAGAGCAGGACGCGGGAAACATTCAGTACTTC.

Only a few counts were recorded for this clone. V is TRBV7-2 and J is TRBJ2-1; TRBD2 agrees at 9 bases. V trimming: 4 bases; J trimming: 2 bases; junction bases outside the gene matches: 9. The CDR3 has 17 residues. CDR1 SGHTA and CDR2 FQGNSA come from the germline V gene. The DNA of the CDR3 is TGTGCCAGCAGCTCACAGGCGGGAGGGCCCCCCTACAATGAGCAGTTCTTC. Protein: CASSSQAGGPPYNEQFF.

The DNA for the CDR3 is TGTGCCAGCAGCCCTCGGACAGGGACGGACTATGGCTACACCTTC. Translation gives CASSPRTGTDYGYTF. This chain uses TRBV21-1 with TRBJ1-2; the table's D call of TRBD1 was not tested on the DNA. TRBV21-1 is a known pseudogene. The CDR3 covers 15 residues.

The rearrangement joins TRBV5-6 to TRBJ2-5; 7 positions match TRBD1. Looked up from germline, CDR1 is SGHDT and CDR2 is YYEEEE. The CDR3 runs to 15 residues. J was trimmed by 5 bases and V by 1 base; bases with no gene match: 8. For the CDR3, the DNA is TGTGCCAGCAGCTTGATCCCAGGGGGATATGAGACCCAGTACTTC. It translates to CASSLIPGGYETQYF.

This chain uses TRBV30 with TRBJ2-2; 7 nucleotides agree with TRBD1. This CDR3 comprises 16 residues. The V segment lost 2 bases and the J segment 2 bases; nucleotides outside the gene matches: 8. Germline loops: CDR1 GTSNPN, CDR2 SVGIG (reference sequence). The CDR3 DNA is TGTGCCTGGAGTACCTACAGGGGAATAAACACCGGGGAGCTGTTTTTT. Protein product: CAWSTYRGINTGELFF. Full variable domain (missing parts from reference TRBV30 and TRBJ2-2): SQTIHQWPATLVQPVGSPLSLECTVEGTSNPNLYWYRQAAGRGLQLLFYSVGIGQISSEVPQNLSASRPQDRQFILSSKKLLLSDSGFYLCAWSTYRGINTGELFFGEGSRLTVL.

CDR3 DNA sequence: TGCAGCGTTAGGAAATTAGCGGGGGCTAGCTCCTACAATGAGCAGTTCTTC. Its translation: CSVRKLAGASSYNEQFF. This chain connects TRBV29-1 to TRBJ2-1, with 9 nucleotides matching TRBD2. After removal of 5 bases from V and 0 bases from J, the junction contained 11 bases not matched to a gene. The germline gives CDR1 SQVTM, CDR2 ANQGSEA. This CDR3 spans 17 amino acids.

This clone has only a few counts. CDR3 region: CASSREVAGGGEQYF. Written as DNA, the CDR3 is TGCGCCAGCAGCCGGGAGGTAGCGGGAGGCGGCGAGCAGTACTTC. This sequence joins TRBV4-3 and TRBJ2-7; 10 bases align to TRBD2. The junction had 9 bases not matched to a gene; V was cut back by 4 bases and J by 6 bases. The CDR3 consists of 15 residues. CDR1 LGHNA and CDR2 YSLEER come from the germline V gene.

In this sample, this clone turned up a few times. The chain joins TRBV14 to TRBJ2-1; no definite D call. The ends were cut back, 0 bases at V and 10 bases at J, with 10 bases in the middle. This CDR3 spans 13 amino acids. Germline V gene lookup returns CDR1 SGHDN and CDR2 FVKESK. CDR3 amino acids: CASSQELASEQFF. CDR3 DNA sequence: TGTGCCAGCAGCCAAGAATTAGCAAGCGAGCAGTTCTTC.

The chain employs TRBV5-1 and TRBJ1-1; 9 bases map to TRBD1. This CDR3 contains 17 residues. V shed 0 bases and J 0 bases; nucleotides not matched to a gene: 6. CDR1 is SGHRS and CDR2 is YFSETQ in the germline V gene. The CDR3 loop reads CASSLGQGGGMNTEAFF. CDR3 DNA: TGCGCCAGCAGCTTGGGACAGGGGGGGGGTATGAACACTGAAGCTTTCTTT. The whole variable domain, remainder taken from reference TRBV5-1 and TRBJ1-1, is KAGVTQTPRYLIKTRGQQVTLSCSPISGHRSVSWYQQTPGQGLQFLFEYFSETQRNKGNFPGRFSGRQFSNSRSEMNVSTLELGDSALYLCASSLGQGGGMNTEAFFGQGTRLTVV.

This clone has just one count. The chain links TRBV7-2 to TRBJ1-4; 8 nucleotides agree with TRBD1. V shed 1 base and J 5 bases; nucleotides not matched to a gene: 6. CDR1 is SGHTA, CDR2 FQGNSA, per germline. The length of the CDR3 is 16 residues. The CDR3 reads CASSLGAGTGNEKLFF. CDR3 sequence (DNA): TGTGCCAGCAGCTTAGGCGCCGGGACAGGAAATGAAAAACTGTTTTTT.

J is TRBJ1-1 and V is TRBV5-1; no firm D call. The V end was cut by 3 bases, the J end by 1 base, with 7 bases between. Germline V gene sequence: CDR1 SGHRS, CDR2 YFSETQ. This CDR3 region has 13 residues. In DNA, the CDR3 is TGCGCCAGCAGCTCGATCGGGAACACTGAAGCTTTCTTT. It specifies CASSSIGNTEAFF.

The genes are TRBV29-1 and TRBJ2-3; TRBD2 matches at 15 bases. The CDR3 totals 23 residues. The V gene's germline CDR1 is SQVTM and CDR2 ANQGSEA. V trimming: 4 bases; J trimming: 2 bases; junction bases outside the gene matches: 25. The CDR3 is CSVVGLMNQLGLAGGPYTDTQYF. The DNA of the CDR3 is TGCAGCGTTGTGGGGCTGATGAATCAACTGGGACTAGCGGGAGGCCCGTACACAGATACGCAGTATTTT.

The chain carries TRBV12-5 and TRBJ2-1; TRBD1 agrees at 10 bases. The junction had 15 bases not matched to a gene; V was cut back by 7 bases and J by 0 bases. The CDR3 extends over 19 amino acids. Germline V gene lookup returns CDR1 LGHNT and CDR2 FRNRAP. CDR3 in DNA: TGTGCTAGTGTCCAGCTCGGACAGGGGGAAGGAGGCTCCTACAATGAGCAGTTCTTC. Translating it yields CASVQLGQGEGGSYNEQFF.